Here is one T cell receptor beta chain with its context. The antigen is undetermined. The entry originates in a study of T cell responses to AZD1222 COVID-19 vaccine. Findings and limits, study-wide: Most donors were white British, females outnumbered males, and clonal diversity was possibly underestimated. Increases in Spike-specific TCR breadth and depth were seen after two AZD1222 doses. Among AZD1222 vaccinees, only six were seropositive at baseline. Along spike, vaccine-associated CD4 TCRs were found throughout, with dominance at 160-218 and 743-854.

The repertoire was sequenced with immunoSEQ multiplex PCR; TCRdb's copy has only in-frame clones and lacks some. The sample yields 150,000 to 200,000 clones, about 92% seen once. V was cut by 4 bases and J by 0 bases, with 11 bases left in between. This CDR3 spans 15 amino acids. CDR1 is SGDLS and CDR2 is YYNGEE in the germline V gene. The sequence was obtained from an adult who received the MenACWY meningococcal vaccine as a control. V usage is TRBV9 and J usage is TRBJ1-3; D not resolved. Specimen: peripheral blood, collected 28 days after the second dose of the MenACWY control vaccine. The chain's CDR3 is CASSPGIDSGNTIYF. As DNA, the CDR3 is TGTGCCAGCAGCCCCGGGATCGACTCTGGAAACACCATATATTTT.